A single TCR beta chain is shown here with its context. The sample comes from a study of blood T cell repertoires in COVID-19. This CDR3 region has 15 residues. Germline V CDR1 and CDR2: DFQATT, SNEGSKA (reference sequence). Between the trimmed V and J ends, which lost 3 bases and 7 bases, there was a span of 16 bases. Per the original data handling: Reference gene primer amplification gave nucleated cell count estimates. Assay used: immunoSEQ multiplex PCR; TCRdb lists only in-frame clones, some missing. V and J calls and clone size follow that table, whereas D and trimming were derived from the DNA. The sample has 250,000 to 400,000 clones, over 75% seen once.

The receptor was derived from a woman in her twenties or thirties who had recovered from COVID-19. The chain links TRBV20-1 to TRBJ1-6; a possible D gene is TRBD1 (6 bases). The sequenced sample was PBMCs or T cells enriched from blood (not recorded which). The DNA of the CDR3 is TGCAGTGCTAGTCCCCCGCGGGGGACAAATTCACCCCTCCACTTT. Its translation: CSASPPRGTNSPLHF.